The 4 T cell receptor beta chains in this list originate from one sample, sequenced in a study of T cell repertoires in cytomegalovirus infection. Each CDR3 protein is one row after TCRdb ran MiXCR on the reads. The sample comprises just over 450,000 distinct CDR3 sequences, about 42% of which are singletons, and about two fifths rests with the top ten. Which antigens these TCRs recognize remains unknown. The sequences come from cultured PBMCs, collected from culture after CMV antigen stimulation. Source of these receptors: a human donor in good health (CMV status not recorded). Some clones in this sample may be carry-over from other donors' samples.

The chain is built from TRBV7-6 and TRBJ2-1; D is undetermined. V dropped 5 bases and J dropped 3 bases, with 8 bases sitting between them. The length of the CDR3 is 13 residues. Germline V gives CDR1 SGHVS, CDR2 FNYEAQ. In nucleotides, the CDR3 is TGTGCCAGCAGCCGAGCTGACTACAATGAGCAGTTCTTC. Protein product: CASSRADYNEQFF.

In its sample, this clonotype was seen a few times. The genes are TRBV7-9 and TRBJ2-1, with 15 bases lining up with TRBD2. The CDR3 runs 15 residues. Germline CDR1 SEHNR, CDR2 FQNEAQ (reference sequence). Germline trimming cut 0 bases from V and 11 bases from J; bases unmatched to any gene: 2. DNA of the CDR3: TGTGCCAGCAGCTTAGCCGGGACTAGCGGGGGGCAGCAGTTCTTC. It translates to CASSLAGTSGGQQFF.

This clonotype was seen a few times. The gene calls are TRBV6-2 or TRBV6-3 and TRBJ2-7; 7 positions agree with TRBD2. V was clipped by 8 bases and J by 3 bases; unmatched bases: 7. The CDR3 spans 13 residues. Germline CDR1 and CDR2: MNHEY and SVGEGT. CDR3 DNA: TGTGCCAGCCACCGGGACTACGACTACGAGCAGTACTTC. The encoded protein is CASHRDYDYEQYF.

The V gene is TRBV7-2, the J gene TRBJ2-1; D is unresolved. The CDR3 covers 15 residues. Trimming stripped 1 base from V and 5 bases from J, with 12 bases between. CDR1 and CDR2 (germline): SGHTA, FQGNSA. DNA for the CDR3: TGTGCCAGCAGCTTAGGGGGAATATACGACAATGAGCAGTTCTTC. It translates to CASSLGGIYDNEQFF. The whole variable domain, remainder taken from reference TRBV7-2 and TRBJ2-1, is GAGVSQSPSNKVTEKGKDVELRCDPISGHTALYWYRQSLGQGLEFLIYFQGNSAPDKSGLPSDRFSAERTGGSVSTLTIQRTQQEDSAVYLCASSLGGIYDNEQFFGPGTRLTVL.